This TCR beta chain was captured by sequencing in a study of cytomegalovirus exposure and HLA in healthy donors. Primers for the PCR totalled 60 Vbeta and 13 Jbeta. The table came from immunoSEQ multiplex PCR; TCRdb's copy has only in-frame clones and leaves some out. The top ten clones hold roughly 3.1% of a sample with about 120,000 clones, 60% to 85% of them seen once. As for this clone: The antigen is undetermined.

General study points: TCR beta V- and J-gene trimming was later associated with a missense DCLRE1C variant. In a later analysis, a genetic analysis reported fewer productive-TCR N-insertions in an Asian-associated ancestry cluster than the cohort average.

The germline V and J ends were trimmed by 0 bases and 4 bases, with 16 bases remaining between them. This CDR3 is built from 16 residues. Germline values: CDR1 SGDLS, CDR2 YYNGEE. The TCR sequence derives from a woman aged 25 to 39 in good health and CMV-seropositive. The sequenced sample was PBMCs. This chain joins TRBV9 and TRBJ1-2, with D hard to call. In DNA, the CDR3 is TGTGCCAGCAGCGTAGGGGTAAGGGAGGAGGCCTATGGCTACACCTTC. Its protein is CASSVGVREEAYGYTF.